This T cell receptor beta chain was recorded in a study of T cells in Graves' hyperthyroidism and ophthalmopathy. General observations from the study: Model-based prediction identified ophthalmopathy a median roughly six months prior to its onset. Classification by a 13 V-J model distinguished ophthalmopathy from stable hyperthyroidism.

What was amplified from RNA transcripts were TCR beta CDR3 regions. HTBI primers were the set used in a first-round RT-PCR of the TCR CDR3. TCRdb ran MiXCR on the multiplex PCR reads and lists one entry per CDR3 protein. Among around 600,000 distinct CDR3 sequences listed, roughly 45% were seen once. This clonotype has more than one count but fewer than ten. The antigen remains unidentified. Germline CDR1 and CDR2: DFQATT and SNEGSKA (reference sequence). The V gene lost 0 bases and the J gene lost 10 bases, with 12 bases spanning the gap. The CDR3 loop spans 12 amino acids. This TCR was sampled from an adult man with Graves' disease, either hyperthyroidism or ophthalmopathy (not recorded which). The specimen was peripheral blood or thyroid tissue (not recorded which). V is TRBV20-1 and J is TRBJ1-1; D gene uncertain. The CDR3: CSARDLVTIAFF. In nucleotides, the CDR3 is TGCAGTGCTAGAGATCTCGTAACTATAGCTTTCTTT.